One and the same sample provided the 8 T cell receptor beta chains below, sequenced in a study of cytomegalovirus exposure and HLA in healthy donors. Assay used: immunoSEQ multiplex PCR; TCRdb lists only in-frame clones, some missing. The sample has over 120,000 clones; 94% are singletons. Input material: PBMCs. The origin of the receptors is a young man in good health and CMV-seropositive.

The J gene is TRBJ2-1, the V gene TRBV9; D is perhaps TRBD2 (5 bases). V dropped 1 base and J dropped 7 bases, with 12 bases sitting between them. The CDR3 loop spans 14 amino acids. The germline V gene has CDR1 SGDLS and CDR2 YYNGEE. The CDR3 DNA is TGTGCCAGCAGCGTATCTGGTAGCGTGAATGAGCAGTTCTTC. Its translation: CASSVSGSVNEQFF.

This rearrangement joins TRBV10-3 to TRBJ2-1, with D possibly being TRBD2 (5 bases). CDR3 length: 13 residues. Between the trimmed V and J ends, which lost 6 bases and 4 bases, there was a span of 10 bases. The germline CDR1 and CDR2 sequences are ENHRY and SYGVKD. The CDR3 reads CAISGKVYNEQFF. Written as DNA, the CDR3 is TGTGCCATCAGCGGGAAGGTATACAATGAGCAGTTCTTC.

This chain connects TRBV5-1 to TRBJ2-2; 7 bases are a match to TRBD2. The V gene's germline CDR1 is SGHRS and CDR2 YFSETQ. The V gene end was trimmed by 2 bases and the J gene end by 5 bases; junction bases not matched to a gene: 12. This CDR3 is 17 amino acids long. This CDR3 reads CASSFLRAAGATGELFF. The CDR3 DNA follows: TGCGCCAGCAGCTTCCTTCGAGCGGCGGGAGCTACCGGGGAGCTGTTTTTT.

The rearrangement links TRBV2 to TRBJ1-5, with D perhaps TRBD1 (5 bases). This CDR3 is built from 13 residues. Trimming removed 6 bases at V and 7 bases at J, with 13 bases between. CDR1 SNHLY and CDR2 FYNNEI come from the germline V gene. The CDR3 DNA follows: TGTGCCAGCAGCGGGGGGATGGAGCAGCCCCAGCATTTT. This encodes CASSGGMEQPQHF.

The rearrangement links TRBV13 to TRBJ2-2; a weak D match, TRBD2 (6 bases). From germline, CDR1 is PRHDT and CDR2 FYEKMQ (reference sequence). This CDR3 spans 14 amino acids. Trimming removed 7 bases from V and 5 bases from J, with 14 bases in between. The CDR3 loop reads CASTLGGRTGELFF. CDR3 sequence (DNA): TGTGCCAGCACCCTGGGGGGTAGGACCGGGGAGCTGTTTTTT. Full variable domain (outside the CDR3, taken from reference TRBV13 and TRBJ2-2): AAGVIQSPRHLIKEKRETATLKCYPIPRHDTVYWYQQGPGQDPQFLISFYEKMQSDKGSIPDRFSAQQFSDYHSELNMSSLELGDSALYFCASTLGGRTGELFFGEGSRLTVL.

This chain links TRBV2 with TRBJ1-4; possibly TRBD1 for D (5 bases). With 4 bases removed from V and 6 bases from J, the gap between germline ends came to 12 bases. This CDR3 contains 14 residues. Germline V gives CDR1 SNHLY, CDR2 FYNNEI. Here the CDR3 DNA reads TGTGCCAGCAGTGGGTTGACAGATCATGAAAAACTGTTTTTT. Translated: CASSGLTDHEKLFF. Together with reference TRBV2 and TRBJ1-4, the CDR3 gives the full variable domain: EPEVTQTPSHQVTQMGQEVILRCVPISNHLYFYWYRQILGQKVEFLVSFYNNEISEKSEIFDDQFSVERPDGSNFTLKIRSTKLEDSAMYFCASSGLTDHEKLFFGSGTQLSVL.

The chain carries TRBV5-1 and TRBJ2-2, with TRBD2 matching over 7 bases. V shed 0 bases and J 4 bases; nucleotides not matched to a gene: 6. Germline assignment: CDR1 SGHRS and CDR2 YFSETQ. This CDR3 has 16 residues. The CDR3 sequence is CASSLASSGLTGELFF. The CDR3 DNA sequence: TGCGCCAGCAGCTTGGCCTCTAGCGGCCTCACCGGGGAGCTGTTTTTT.

V and J are TRBV6-5 and TRBJ2-1; D remains ambiguous. The germline V gene encodes CDR1 MNHEY and CDR2 SVGAGI. The V and J ends lost 0 bases and 6 bases respectively, with 9 bases between them. CDR3 length equals 14 residues. DNA for the CDR3: TGTGCCAGCAGTTACTCTCTATATGGCAATGAGCAGTTCTTC. This translates into CASSYSLYGNEQFF.